The clone carrying this T cell receptor (beta chain) has just a few counts. This sample is part of a study of blood T cell repertoires in COVID-19. In the study overall: Sites across the United States, Italy and Spain contributed samples from acute and convalescent COVID-19. The analysed material was cDNA or gDNA that came from T cells, B-cell-depleted T cells, or PBMCs.

Grouping used clinical history reported by participants in a survey and questionnaire. Recovered participants had two consecutive negative NP/OP PCR tests, healthcare professional clearance, or symptom resolution. Produced via immunoSEQ multiplex PCR; TCRdb's table is partial and in-frame only. The table records about 380,000 clones, roughly 87% of them present only once. The sequenced material came from PBMCs or T cells enriched from blood (not recorded which). This TCR came from a woman in her 30s who had recovered from COVID-19.

The CDR3 bases are TGTGCCAGCAGTTCCCTAGGCGAGCAGTACTTC. It yields the protein CASSSLGEQYF. The gene calls are TRBV12-3 or TRBV12-4 and TRBJ2-7; D remains unclear. Trimming shortened V by 4 bases and J by 6 bases, and 7 bases separated the two germline ends. This CDR3 spans 11 amino acids.